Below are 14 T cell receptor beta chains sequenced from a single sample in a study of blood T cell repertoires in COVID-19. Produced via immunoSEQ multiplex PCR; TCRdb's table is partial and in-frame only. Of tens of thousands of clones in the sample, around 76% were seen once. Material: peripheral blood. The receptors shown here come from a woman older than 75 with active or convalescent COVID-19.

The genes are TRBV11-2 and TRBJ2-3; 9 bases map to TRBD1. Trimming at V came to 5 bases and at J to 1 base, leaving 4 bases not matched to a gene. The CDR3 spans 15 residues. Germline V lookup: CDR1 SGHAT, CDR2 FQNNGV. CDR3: CASSRDRVGTDTQYF. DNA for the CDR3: TGTGCCAGCAGCCGGGACAGGGTGGGCACAGATACGCAGTATTTT.

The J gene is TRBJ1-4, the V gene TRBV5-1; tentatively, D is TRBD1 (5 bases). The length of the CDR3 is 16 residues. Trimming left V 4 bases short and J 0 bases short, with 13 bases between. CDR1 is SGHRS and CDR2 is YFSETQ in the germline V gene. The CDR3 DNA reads TGCGCCAGCAGCGCGGGACGGTTTGCAACTAATGAAAAACTGTTTTTT. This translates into CASSAGRFATNEKLFF. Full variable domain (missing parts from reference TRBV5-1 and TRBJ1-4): KAGVTQTPRYLIKTRGQQVTLSCSPISGHRSVSWYQQTPGQGLQFLFEYFSETQRNKGNFPGRFSGRQFSNSRSEMNVSTLELGDSALYLCASSAGRFATNEKLFFGSGTQLSVL.

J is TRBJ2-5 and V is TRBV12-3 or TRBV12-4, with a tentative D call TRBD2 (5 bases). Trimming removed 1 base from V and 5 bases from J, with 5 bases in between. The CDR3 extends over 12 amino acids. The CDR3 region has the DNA TGTGCCAGCAGTTTAGGGAGGGAGACCCAGTACTTC. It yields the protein CASSLGRETQYF.

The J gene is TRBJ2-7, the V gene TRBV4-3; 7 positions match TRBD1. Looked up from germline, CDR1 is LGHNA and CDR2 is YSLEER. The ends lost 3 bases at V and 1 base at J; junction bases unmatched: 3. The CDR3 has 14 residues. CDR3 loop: CASSQDRFSYEQYF. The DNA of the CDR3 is TGCGCCAGCAGCCAGGACAGGTTTTCCTACGAGCAGTACTTC.

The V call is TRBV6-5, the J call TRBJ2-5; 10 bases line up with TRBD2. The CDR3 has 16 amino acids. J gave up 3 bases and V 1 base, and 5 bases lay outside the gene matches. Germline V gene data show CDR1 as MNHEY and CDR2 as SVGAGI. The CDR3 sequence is CASSYWASGGEETQYF. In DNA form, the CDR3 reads TGTGCCAGCAGTTACTGGGCTAGCGGGGGAGAAGAGACCCAGTACTTC.

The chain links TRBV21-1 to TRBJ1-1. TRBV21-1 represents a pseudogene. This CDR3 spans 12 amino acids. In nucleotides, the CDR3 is TGTGCCAGCAGCATCGGGGACACTGAAGCTTTCTTT. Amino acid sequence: CASSIGDTEAFF.

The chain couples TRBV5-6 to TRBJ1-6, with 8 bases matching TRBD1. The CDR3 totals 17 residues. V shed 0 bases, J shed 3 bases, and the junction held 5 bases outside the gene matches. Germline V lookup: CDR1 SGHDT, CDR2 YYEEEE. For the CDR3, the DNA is TGTGCCAGCAGCTTGGAGGCAGGGGGCTTCTATAATTCACCCCTCCACTTT. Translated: CASSLEAGGFYNSPLHF.

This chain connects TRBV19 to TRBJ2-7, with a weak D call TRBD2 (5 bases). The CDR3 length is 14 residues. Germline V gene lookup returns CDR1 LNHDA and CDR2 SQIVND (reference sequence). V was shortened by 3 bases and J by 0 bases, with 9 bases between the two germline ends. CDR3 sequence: CASSIRGFSYEQYF. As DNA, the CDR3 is TGTGCCAGTAGTATTCGGGGATTCTCCTACGAGCAGTACTTC.

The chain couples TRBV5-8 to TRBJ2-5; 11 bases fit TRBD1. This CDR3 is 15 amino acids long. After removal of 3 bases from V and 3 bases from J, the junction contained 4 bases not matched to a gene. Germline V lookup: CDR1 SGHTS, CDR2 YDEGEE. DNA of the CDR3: TGTGCCAGCAGCTCCGGGACAGGGGGAGAAGAGACCCAGTACTTC. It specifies CASSSGTGGEETQYF.

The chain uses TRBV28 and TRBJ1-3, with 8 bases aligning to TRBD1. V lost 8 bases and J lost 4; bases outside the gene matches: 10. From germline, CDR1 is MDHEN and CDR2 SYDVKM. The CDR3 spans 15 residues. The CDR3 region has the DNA TGTGCCAGCGGAGTGGGACAGGCAGACGGAAACACCATATATTTT. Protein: CASGVGQADGNTIYF.

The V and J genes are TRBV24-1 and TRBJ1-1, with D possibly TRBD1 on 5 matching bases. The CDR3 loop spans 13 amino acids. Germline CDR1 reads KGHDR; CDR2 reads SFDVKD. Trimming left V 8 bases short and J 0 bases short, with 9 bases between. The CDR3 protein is CATNGGVNTEAFF. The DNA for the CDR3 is TGTGCCACCAACGGGGGGGTGAACACTGAAGCTTTCTTT.

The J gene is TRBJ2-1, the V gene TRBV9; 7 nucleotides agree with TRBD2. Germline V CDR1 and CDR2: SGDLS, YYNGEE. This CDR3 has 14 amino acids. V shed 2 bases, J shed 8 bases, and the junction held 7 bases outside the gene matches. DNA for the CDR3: TGTGCCAGCAGCGTCGCGGGGGTGACCGATGAGCAGTTCTTC. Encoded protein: CASSVAGVTDEQFF.

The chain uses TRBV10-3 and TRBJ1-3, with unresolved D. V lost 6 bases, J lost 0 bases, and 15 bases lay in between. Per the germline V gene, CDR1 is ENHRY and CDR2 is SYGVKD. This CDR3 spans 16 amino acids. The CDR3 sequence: CAISTTRISSGNTIYF. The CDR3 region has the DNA TGTGCCATCAGCACTACACGGATAAGCTCTGGAAACACCATATATTTT.

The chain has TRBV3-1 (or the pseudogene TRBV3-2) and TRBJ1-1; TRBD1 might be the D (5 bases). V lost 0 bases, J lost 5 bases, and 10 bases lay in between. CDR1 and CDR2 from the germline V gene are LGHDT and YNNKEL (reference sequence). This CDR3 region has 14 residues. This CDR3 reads CASSQDHGGTEAFF. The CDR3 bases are TGTGCCAGCAGCCAAGATCACGGGGGGACTGAAGCTTTCTTT.